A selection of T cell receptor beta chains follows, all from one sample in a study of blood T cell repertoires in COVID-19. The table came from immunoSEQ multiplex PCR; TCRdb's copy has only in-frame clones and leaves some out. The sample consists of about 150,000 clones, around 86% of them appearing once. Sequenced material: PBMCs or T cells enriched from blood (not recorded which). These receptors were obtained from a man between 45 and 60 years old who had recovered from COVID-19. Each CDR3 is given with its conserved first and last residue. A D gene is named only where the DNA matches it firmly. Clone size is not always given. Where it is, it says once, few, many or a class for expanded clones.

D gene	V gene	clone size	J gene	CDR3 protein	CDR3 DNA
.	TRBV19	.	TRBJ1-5	CASSMGAQYSNQPQHF	TGTGCCAGTAGTATGGGGGCACAATATAGCAATCAGCCCCAGCATTTT
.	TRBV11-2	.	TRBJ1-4	CASSYRTGRGDEKLFF	TGTGCCAGCAGCTACAGAACTGGCAGGGGAGATGAAAAACTGTTTTTT
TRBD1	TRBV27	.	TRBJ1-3	CASSPRGTGVGNTIYF	TGTGCCAGCAGTCCGCGGGGGACAGGGGTAGGAAACACCATATATTTT
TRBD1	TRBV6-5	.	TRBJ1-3	CASSYSNRGSGNTIYF	TGTGCCAGCAGTTACTCGAACAGGGGCTCTGGAAACACCATATATTTT
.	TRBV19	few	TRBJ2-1	CASSPTIYNEQFF	TGTGCCAGTAGTCCTACCATCTACAATGAGCAGTTCTTC
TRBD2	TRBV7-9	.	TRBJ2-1	CASSLRSGGTNEQFF	TGTGCCAGCAGCCTTCGGAGCGGGGGGACGAATGAGCAGTTCTTC
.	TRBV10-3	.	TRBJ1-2	CAITQGLLDGYTF	TGTGCCATCACTCAGGGACTTCTGGATGGCTACACCTTC
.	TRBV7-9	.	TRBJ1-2	CASSLRLAEGYTF	TGTGCCAGCAGCTTAAGGCTCGCGGAAGGCTACACCTTC
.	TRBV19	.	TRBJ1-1	CASSRQGPEAFF	TGTGCCAGTAGTAGGCAGGGCCCTGAAGCTTTCTTT
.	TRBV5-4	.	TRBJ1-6	CASSSPSSYNSPLHF	TGTGCCAGCAGTTCACCGAGTTCCTATAATTCACCCCTCCACTTT
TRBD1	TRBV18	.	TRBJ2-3	CASSPPGQGTDTQYF	TGTGCCAGCTCACCACCGGGACAGGGGACAGATACGCAGTATTTT
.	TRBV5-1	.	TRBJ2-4	CASSLGTVAKNIQYF	TGCGCCAGCAGCTTGGGGACAGTAGCCAAAAACATTCAGTACTTC
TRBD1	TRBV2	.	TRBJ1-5	CASTSGTGGGSNQPQHF	TGTGCCAGCACCTCCGGGACAGGGGGAGGTAGCAATCAGCCCCAGCATTTT
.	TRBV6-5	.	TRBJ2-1	CASRTRGHSYNEQFF	TGTGCCAGCAGGACTCGGGGTCACTCCTACAATGAGCAGTTCTTC
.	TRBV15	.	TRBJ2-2	CATSRKFGPLGDTGELFF	TGTGCCACCAGCAGAAAGTTTGGACCTTTAGGGGACACCGGGGAGCTGTTTTTT
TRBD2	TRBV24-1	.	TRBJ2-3	CATAPGRGVNTQYF	TGTGCCACCGCGCCGGGGAGGGGAGTTAATACGCAGTATTTT
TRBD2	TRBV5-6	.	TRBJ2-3	CASSFFGTSGTDTQYF	TGTGCCAGCAGCTTTTTCGGTACTAGCGGGACAGATACGCAGTATTTT
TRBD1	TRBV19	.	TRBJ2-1	CATETGGSSYNEQFF	TGTGCCACTGAAACAGGGGGGAGCTCCTACAATGAGCAGTTCTTC
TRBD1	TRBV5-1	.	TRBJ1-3	CASSFTGQGSGNTIYF	TGCGCCAGCAGCTTCACGGGACAGGGATCTGGAAACACCATATATTTT
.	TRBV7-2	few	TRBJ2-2	CASSDTGFSGELFF	TGTGCCAGCAGCGATACAGGGTTCTCCGGGGAGCTGTTTTTT
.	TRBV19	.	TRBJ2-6	CASSIAASSGANVLTF	TGTGCCAGTAGTATCGCTGCCAGCTCTGGGGCCAACGTCCTGACTTTC
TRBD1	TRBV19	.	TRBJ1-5	CASSTDPRQGGGNQPQHF	TGTGCCAGTAGTACGGACCCACGACAGGGGGGTGGGAATCAGCCCCAGCATTTT
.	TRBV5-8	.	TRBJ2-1	CASSLIPGDGNEQFF	TGTGCCAGCAGCCTTATTCCAGGGGATGGCAATGAGCAGTTCTTC
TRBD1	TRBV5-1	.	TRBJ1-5	CASSSGQAGQPQHF	TGCGCCAGCAGCTCAGGACAGGCGGGTCAGCCCCAGCATTTT
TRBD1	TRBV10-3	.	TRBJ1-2	CAISDSGTDGYTF	TGTGCCATCAGTGATTCCGGGACAGATGGCTACACCTTC
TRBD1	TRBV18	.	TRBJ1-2	CASSPRQGDYGYTF	TGTGCCAGCTCACCAAGACAGGGGGACTATGGCTACACCTTC
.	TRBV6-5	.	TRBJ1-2	CASSYSLSGNYGYTF	TGTGCCAGCAGTTACTCGCTTTCAGGGAACTATGGCTACACCTTC
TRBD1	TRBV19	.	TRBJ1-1	CASSIRTGVNTEAFF	TGTGCCAGTAGTATCAGGACAGGGGTGAACACTGAAGCTTTCTTT
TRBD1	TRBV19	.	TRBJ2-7	CASSMIRQGGLEQYF	TGTGCCAGTAGTATGATTCGACAGGGGGGCCTCGAGCAGTACTTC
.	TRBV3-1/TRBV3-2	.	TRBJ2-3	CASSRDLVFPDTQYF	TGTGCCAGCAGCCGGGACTTAGTATTCCCAGATACGCAGTATTTT
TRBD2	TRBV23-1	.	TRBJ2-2	CASSQKASGRGNSGELFF	TGCGCCAGCAGTCAAAAGGCTAGCGGGAGAGGTAATTCCGGGGAGCTGTTTTTT
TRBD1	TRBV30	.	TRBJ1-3	CAWTGGGSGNTIYF	TGTGCCTGGACAGGGGGAGGCTCTGGAAACACCATATATTTT
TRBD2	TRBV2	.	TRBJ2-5	CASTTTSGRKTQYF	TGTGCCAGCACAACGACTAGCGGGAGAAAGACCCAGTACTTC
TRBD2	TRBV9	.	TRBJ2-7	CASSVLAGGPYEQYF	TGTGCCAGCAGCGTCCTAGCGGGAGGGCCTTACGAGCAGTACTTC
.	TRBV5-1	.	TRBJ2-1	CASSSAGGSSYNEQFF	TGCGCCAGCAGCTCGGCCGGGGGTAGCTCCTACAATGAGCAGTTCTTC
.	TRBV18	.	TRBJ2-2	CASSPPSAIRNTGELFF	TGTGCCAGCTCACCACCTAGCGCGATAAGGAACACCGGGGAGCTGTTTTTT
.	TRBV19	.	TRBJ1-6	CASSITRGNSPLHF	TGTGCCAGTAGTATTACGCGGGGCAATTCACCCCTCCACTTT
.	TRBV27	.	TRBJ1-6	CASTTGGFNSPLHF	TGTGCCAGCACCACGGGAGGGTTTAATTCACCCCTCCACTTT
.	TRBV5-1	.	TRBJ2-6	CASSLAIGANVLTF	TGCGCCAGCAGCTTGGCCATCGGGGCCAACGTCCTGACTTTC
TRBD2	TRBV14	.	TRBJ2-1	CASSPFRSGKSSYNEQFF	TGTGCCAGCAGCCCCTTTAGGAGCGGGAAGAGCTCCTACAATGAGCAGTTCTTC
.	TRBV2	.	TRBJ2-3	CASSEEGSGADTQYF	TGTGCCAGCAGTGAAGAGGGTAGCGGTGCAGATACGCAGTATTTT
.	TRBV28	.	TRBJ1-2	CASLDRGARGYTF	TGTGCCAGCCTGGATCGGGGGGCGCGTGGCTACACCTTC
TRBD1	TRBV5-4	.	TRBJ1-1	CASRSQGGNTEAFF	TGTGCCAGCAGATCACAGGGGGGGAACACTGAAGCTTTCTTT
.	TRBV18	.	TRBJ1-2	CASSPMTGTDGYTF	TGTGCCAGCTCACCGATGACAGGAACTGATGGCTACACCTTC
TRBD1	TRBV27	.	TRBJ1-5	CASSPGTGRTNQPQHF	TGTGCCAGCAGTCCTGGGACAGGGAGGACGAATCAGCCCCAGCATTTT
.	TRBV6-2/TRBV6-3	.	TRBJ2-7	CASSSPHGSSYEQYF	TGTGCCAGCAGTTCTCCGCACGGGAGCTCCTACGAGCAGTACTTC
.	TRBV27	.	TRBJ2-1	CASKQLGQGVSGGSYNEQFF	TGTGCCAGCAAGCAATTAGGACAGGGGGTTAGCGGGGGCTCCTACAATGAGCAGTTCTTC
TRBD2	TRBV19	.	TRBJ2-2	CASSYPTGTSGGPKSGELFF	TGTGCCAGTAGTTACCCAACCGGGACTAGCGGGGGGCCGAAGAGCGGGGAGCTGTTTTTT
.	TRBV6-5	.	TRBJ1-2	CASSRGAYGYTF	TGTGCCAGCAGCAGGGGTGCTTATGGCTACACCTTC
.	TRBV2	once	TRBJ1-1	CASNTQGVQNTEAFF	TGTGCCAGCAATACACAGGGAGTACAGAACACTGAAGCTTTCTTT
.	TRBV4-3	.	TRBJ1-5	CASSQDSNQPQHF	TGCGCCAGCAGCCAGGACAGTAATCAGCCCCAGCATTTT
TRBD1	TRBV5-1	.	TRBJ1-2	CASSYTGQGDGYTF	TGCGCCAGCAGCTATACTGGACAGGGGGATGGCTACACCTTC
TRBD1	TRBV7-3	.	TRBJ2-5	CASSFTGTGEETQYF	TGTGCCAGCAGCTTCACCGGGACAGGGGAAGAGACCCAGTACTTC
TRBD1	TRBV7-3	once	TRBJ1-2	CASSSGQGLGYTF	TGTGCCAGCAGCTCAGGACAGGGCCTGGGCTACACCTTC
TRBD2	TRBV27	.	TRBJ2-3	CASTTRIAGGSDTQYF	TGTGCCAGCACCACCCGGATAGCGGGAGGATCAGATACGCAGTATTTT
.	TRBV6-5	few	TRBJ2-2	CASSYGGTITGELFF	TGTGCCAGCAGTTATGGGGGCACCATCACCGGGGAGCTGTTTTTT
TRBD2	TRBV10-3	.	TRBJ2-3	CAISSAGTISDTQYF	TGTGCCATCAGTTCAGCAGGGACTATAAGCGATACGCAGTATTTT
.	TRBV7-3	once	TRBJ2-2	CASSLTHTDTGELFF	TGTGCCAGCAGCTTAACGCACACAGACACCGGGGAGCTGTTTTTT
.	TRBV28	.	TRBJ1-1	CATKEGYTEAFF	TGTGCCACCAAGGAGGGTTACACTGAAGCTTTCTTT